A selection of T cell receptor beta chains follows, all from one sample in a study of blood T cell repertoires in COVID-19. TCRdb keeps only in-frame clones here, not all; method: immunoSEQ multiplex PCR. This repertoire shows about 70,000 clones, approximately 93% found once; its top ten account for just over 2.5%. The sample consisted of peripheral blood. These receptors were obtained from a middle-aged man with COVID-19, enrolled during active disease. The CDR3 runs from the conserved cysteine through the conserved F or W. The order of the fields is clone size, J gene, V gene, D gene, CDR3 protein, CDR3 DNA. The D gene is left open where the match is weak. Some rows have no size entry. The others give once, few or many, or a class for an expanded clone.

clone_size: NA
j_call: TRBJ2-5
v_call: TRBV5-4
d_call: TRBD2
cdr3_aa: CASRRGLAGRQETQYF
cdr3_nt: TGTGCCAGCAGGAGGGGACTAGCGGGGCGTCAAGAGACCCAGTACTTC

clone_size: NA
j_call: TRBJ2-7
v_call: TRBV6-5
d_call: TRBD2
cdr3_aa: CASSYWAGEVEQYF
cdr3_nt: TGTGCCAGCAGTTACTGGGCGGGAGAGGTTGAGCAGTACTTC

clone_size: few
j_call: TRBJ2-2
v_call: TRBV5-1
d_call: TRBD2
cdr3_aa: CASSLDPLAGLTGELFF
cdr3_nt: TGCGCCAGCAGCTTGGACCCCCTAGCGGGACTGACCGGGGAGCTGTTTTTT

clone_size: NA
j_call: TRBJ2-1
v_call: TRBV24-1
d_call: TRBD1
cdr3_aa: CATSSGTGAYNEQFF
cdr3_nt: TGTGCCACCAGTTCCGGGACAGGGGCGTACAATGAGCAGTTCTTC

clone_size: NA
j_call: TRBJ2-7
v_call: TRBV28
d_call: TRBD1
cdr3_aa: CASSTTGVGSYEQYF
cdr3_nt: TGTGCCAGCAGCACCACAGGGGTGGGGTCCTACGAGCAGTACTTC

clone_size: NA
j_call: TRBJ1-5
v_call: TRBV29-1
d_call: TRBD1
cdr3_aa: CSVGDRDGQPQHF
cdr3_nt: TGCAGCGTCGGAGACAGGGACGGTCAGCCCCAGCATTTT

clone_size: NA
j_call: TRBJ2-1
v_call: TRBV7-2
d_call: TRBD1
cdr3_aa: CASSSDRGAYNEQFF
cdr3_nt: TGTGCCAGCAGCTCAGACAGGGGGGCTTACAATGAGCAGTTCTTC

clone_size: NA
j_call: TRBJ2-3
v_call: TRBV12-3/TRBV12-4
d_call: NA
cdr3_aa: CASSPADTQYF
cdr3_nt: TGTGCCAGCAGTCCCGCAGATACGCAGTATTTT

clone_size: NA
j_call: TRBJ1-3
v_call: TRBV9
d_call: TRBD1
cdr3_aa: CASSAPGQGRAIYF
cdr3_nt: TGTGCCAGCAGCGCACCGGGACAGGGGAGGGCCATATATTTT

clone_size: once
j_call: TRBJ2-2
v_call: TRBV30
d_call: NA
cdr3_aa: CAWSSKGDVGGELFF
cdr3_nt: TGTGCCTGGAGTTCAAAGGGGGACGTGGGCGGGGAGCTGTTTTTT

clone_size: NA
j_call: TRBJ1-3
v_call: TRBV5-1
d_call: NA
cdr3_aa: CASSSDGNTIYF
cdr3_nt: TGCGCCAGCAGCTCGGACGGGAACACCATATATTTT

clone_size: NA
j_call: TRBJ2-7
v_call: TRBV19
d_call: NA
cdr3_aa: CASSVGGPTYEQYF
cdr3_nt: TGTGCCAGTAGCGTTGGGGGCCCTACCTACGAGCAGTACTTC

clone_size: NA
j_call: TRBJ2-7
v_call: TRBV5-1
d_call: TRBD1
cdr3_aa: CASSWISTGRGHEQYF
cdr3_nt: TGCGCCAGCAGCTGGATCAGTACGGGCAGGGGGCACGAGCAGTACTTC

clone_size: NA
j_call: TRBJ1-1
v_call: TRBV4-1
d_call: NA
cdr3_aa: CASSQVSPGGPEAFF
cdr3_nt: TGCGCCAGCAGCCAAGTCTCCCCGGGGGGCCCTGAAGCTTTCTTT

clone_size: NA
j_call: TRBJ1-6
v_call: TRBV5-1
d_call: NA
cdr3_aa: CASSWTESSYNSPLHF
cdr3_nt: TGCGCCAGCAGCTGGACAGAGAGCTCCTATAATTCACCCCTCCACTTT

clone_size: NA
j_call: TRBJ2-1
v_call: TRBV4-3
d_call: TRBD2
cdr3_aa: CASSQEIAGMYNEQFF
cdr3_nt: TGCGCCAGCAGCCAAGAAATAGCGGGAATGTACAATGAGCAGTTCTTC

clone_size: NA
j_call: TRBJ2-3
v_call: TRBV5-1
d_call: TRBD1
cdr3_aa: CASSHRDREVDTQYF
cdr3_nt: TGCGCCAGCAGCCACCGGGACAGGGAGGTCGATACGCAGTATTTT

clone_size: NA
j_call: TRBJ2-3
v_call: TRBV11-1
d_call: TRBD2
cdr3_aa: CASSPGLAGGPDTQYF
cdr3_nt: TGTGCCAGCAGCCCCGGACTAGCGGGAGGTCCAGATACGCAGTATTTT

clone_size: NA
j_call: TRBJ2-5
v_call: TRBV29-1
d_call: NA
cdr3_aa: CSARTDQETQYF
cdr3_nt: TGCAGCGCCAGGACAGATCAAGAGACCCAGTACTTC

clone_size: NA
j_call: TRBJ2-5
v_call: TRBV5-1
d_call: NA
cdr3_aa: CASKGEETQYF
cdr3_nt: TGCGCCAGCAAGGGAGAAGAGACCCAGTACTTC

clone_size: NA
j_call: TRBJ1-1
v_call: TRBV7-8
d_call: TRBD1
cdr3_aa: CASSSEAGTVNTEAFF
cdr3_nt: TGTGCCAGCAGCTCAGAAGCCGGGACAGTGAACACTGAAGCTTTCTTT

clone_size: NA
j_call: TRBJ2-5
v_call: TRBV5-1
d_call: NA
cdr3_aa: CASSQGGRYQETQYF
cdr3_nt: TGCGCCAGCAGCCAGGGAGGAAGGTACCAAGAGACCCAGTACTTC

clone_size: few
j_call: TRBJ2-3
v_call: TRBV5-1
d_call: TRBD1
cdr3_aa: CASSLGQGMNTQYF
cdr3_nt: TGCGCCAGCAGCTTGGGACAGGGGATGAATACGCAGTATTTT

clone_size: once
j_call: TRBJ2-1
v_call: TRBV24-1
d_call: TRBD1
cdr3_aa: CATSDQGQGPYNEQFF
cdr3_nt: TGTGCCACCAGTGACCAAGGACAGGGCCCCTACAATGAGCAGTTCTTC

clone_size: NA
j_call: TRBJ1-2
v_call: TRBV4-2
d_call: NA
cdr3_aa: CASSRLDRRGEGYTF
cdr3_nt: TGTGCCAGCAGCCGATTGGACCGCCGGGGGGAAGGCTACACCTTC

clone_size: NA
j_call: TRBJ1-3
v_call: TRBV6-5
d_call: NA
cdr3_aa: CASSYSTASGNTIYF
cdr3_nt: TGTGCCAGCAGTTACTCGACAGCCTCTGGAAACACCATATATTTT